This TCR beta chain was profiled in a study of OX40 agonist ivuxolimab in advanced cancers. On the study more broadly: Participants averaged approximately 61 years of age (range 23 to 79) and were around 80% male. Three patients responded partially, comprising one with hepatocellular carcinoma and two with cutaneous melanoma.

Remarks on this clone: Antigen unknown.

Trimming took 10 bases from V and 4 from J, leaving 19 bases between them. CDR3 length: 14 amino acids. Per germline, CDR1 MRHNA and CDR2 SNTAGT. Generated by immunoSEQ multiplex PCR, the TCRdb table keeps only in-frame clones and is missing some. The sample has around 50,000 clones; 70% to 90% are singletons. The study, taken as a whole, reports: Blood T cells, both CD4+ and CD8+, expanded clonally by week 6 at 0.1 to 3.0 mg/kg. Among T cells, CD8+ cells averaged more expanded clones than CD4+ cells.

The material was CD4+ or CD8+ T cells sorted from blood, obtained in a trial of the OX40 agonist ivuxolimab. This rearrangement joins TRBV6-4 to TRBJ2-5; D may correspond to TRBD1 or TRBD2 (7 bases each). This TCR derives from an adult with an advanced solid tumor such as melanoma, head and neck, liver or kidney cancer. The chain's CDR3 is CATQGGAEVETQYF. For the CDR3, the DNA is TGTGCCACCCAGGGGGGGGCCGAGGTAGAGACCCAGTACTTC.